The 24 T cell receptor beta chains below were found in one sample sequenced in a study of technical replicates of blood from a few donors. Assay used: immunoSEQ multiplex PCR; TCRdb lists only in-frame clones, some missing. The sample gives 87,000 or so clones, 95% of which show up once; more than 0.3% is in the top ten. The sample was T cells isolated from PBMCs. Every receptor here comes from a human donor in good health.

This clone came up once. This sequence joins TRBV7-2 and TRBJ2-7, with 9 nucleotides matching TRBD1. This CDR3 spans 17 amino acids. The ends lost 5 bases at V and 5 bases at J; junction bases unmatched: 16. Germline V gene lookup returns CDR1 SGHTA and CDR2 FQGNSA. The CDR3 loop is CASSPGQGQGQWDEQYF. The CDR3 nucleotides are TGTGCCAGCAGCCCGGGACAGGGACAGGGCCAATGGGACGAGCAGTACTTC.

The chain carries TRBV9 and TRBJ2-5; possibly TRBD1 for D (6 bases). This CDR3 is built from 16 residues. Trimming took off 0 bases at V and 4 bases at J, with 16 bases between the two ends. The V gene's germline CDR1 is SGDLS and CDR2 YYNGEE. CDR3 protein: CASSVGTVEWRETQYF. The DNA for the CDR3 is TGTGCCAGCAGCGTAGGGACAGTTGAGTGGCGAGAGACCCAGTACTTC.

This sequence joins TRBV21-1 and TRBJ1-5; the D call TRBD1 from the table was never checked on the DNA. TRBV21-1 is described as a pseudogene. This CDR3 is built from 22 residues. The CDR3 region is CASSNGLSVRGDVNYSNQPQHF. In nucleotides, the CDR3 is TGTGCCAGCAGCAATGGCCTCTCTGTCAGGGGCGACGTGAACTATAGCAATCAGCCCCAGCATTTT.

The CDR3 nucleotides are TGTGCCAGCAGTGACCGGGGCGGGGGCACAGATACGCAGTATTTT. The encoded protein is CASSDRGGGTDTQYF. J is TRBJ2-3 and V is TRBV6-4; maybe TRBD2 (6 bases). The germline V gene has CDR1 MRHNA and CDR2 SNTAGT. V was clipped by 2 bases and J by 1 base, with 10 bases between them. The CDR3 totals 15 residues.

This chain joins TRBV18 and TRBJ2-7; D remains ambiguous. CDR3 length: 14 residues. V was pared by 0 bases and J by 6 bases, with 12 bases between. Per the germline V gene, CDR1 is KGHSH and CDR2 is LQKENI. As DNA, the CDR3 is TGTGCCAGCTCACCACCCCAGGTTTACCCCGAGCAGTACTTC. Protein sequence: CASSPPQVYPEQYF.

This chain uses TRBV28 with TRBJ1-2; a weak D match, TRBD1 (6 bases). In germline, CDR1 is MDHEN, CDR2 SYDVKM. Trimming removed 1 base from V and 8 bases from J, with 14 bases in between. This CDR3 is 14 amino acids long. The CDR3 nucleotides are TGTGCCAGCAGTTTATATCCGGGGGGGCGCGGCTACACCTTC. Its protein is CASSLYPGGRGYTF.

The chain links TRBV6-1 to TRBJ2-3; 8 bases align to TRBD1. CDR3 size: 15 residues. Germline-derived CDR1 and CDR2 are MNHNS and SASEGT. The V and J ends lost 6 bases and 4 bases, in that order; junction bases with no gene match: 9. CDR3 in DNA: TGTGCCAGCAGCACAGGGGGTTGGGTATCAGATACGCAGTATTTT. Its protein product is CASSTGGWVSDTQYF.

The gene calls are TRBV10-3 and TRBJ1-4; D remains ambiguous. From germline, CDR1 is ENHRY and CDR2 SYGVKD. Trimming cost V 10 bases and J 10 bases, with 22 bases left between them. The CDR3 length is 14 residues. The CDR3 loop reads CASSWKTLEGKLFF. The CDR3 nucleotides read TGTGCCAGCTCCTGGAAGACGTTAGAGGGAAAACTGTTTTTT.

The chain recombines TRBV10-1 with TRBJ2-2; maybe TRBD2 (6 bases). The V gene's germline CDR1 is WNHNN and CDR2 SYGVQD (reference sequence). CDR3 length: 15 residues. The V and J ends lost 4 bases and 4 bases respectively, with 13 bases between them. The CDR3 region is CASSGAGGSTGELFF. The CDR3 DNA reads TGCGCCAGCAGTGGTGCCGGGGGTAGCACCGGGGAGCTGTTTTTT.

This clone was seen only a few times. The rearrangement uses TRBV14 and TRBJ1-2; D may be TRBD1 (5 bases). CDR3 length: 13 amino acids. Per germline, CDR1 SGHDN and CDR2 FVKESK. V lost 0 bases to trimming and J lost 5 bases, with 7 bases between them. Written as DNA, the CDR3 is TGTGCCAGCAGCCAAGAGGGGCGGTATGGCTACACCTTC. Translating it yields CASSQEGRYGYTF.

This rearrangement joins TRBV30 to TRBJ1-5; 7 nucleotides align to TRBD1. The V segment lost 5 bases and the J segment 3 bases; nucleotides outside the gene matches: 4. Germline V gives CDR1 GTSNPN, CDR2 SVGIG (reference sequence). The CDR3 length is 13 residues. The CDR3 is CAWRDSDNQPQHF. The CDR3 DNA is TGTGCCTGGCGGGACAGCGACAATCAGCCCCAGCATTTT.

The rearrangement uses TRBV10-3 and TRBJ2-3, with a possible D match to TRBD2 (6 bases). The germline CDR1 and CDR2 sequences are ENHRY and SYGVKD. The V gene lost 1 base and the J gene lost 1 base, with 9 bases spanning the gap. CDR3 length: 15 residues. The CDR3 spells CAISEYKRGTDTQYF. Written as DNA, the CDR3 is TGTGCCATCAGTGAGTATAAGCGGGGCACAGATACGCAGTATTTT.

V is TRBV7-6 and J is TRBJ2-7, with 7 bases lining up with TRBD2. CDR1 SGHVS and CDR2 FNYEAQ come from the germline V gene. The CDR3 length is 15 residues. The V segment lost 3 bases and the J segment 7 bases; nucleotides outside the gene matches: 12. CDR3 in amino acids: CASSFTGRPGGEQYF. DNA for the CDR3: TGTGCCAGCAGCTTCACTGGCAGGCCCGGGGGGGAGCAGTACTTC.

V is TRBV19 and J is TRBJ2-1; 10 positions match TRBD2. The trim removed 6 bases at V and 3 bases at J, leaving 2 bases unmatched. The CDR3 is 14 residues long. Germline V gene sequence: CDR1 LNHDA, CDR2 SQIVND (reference sequence). The CDR3 DNA sequence: TGTGCCAGTAGCGGGACTAGCGACTACAATGAGCAGTTCTTC. Translating it yields CASSGTSDYNEQFF.

The chain has TRBV6-5 and TRBJ1-2; D may be TRBD1 (6 bases). CDR3 size: 15 residues. The germline CDR1 and CDR2 sequences are MNHEY and SVGAGI. V was trimmed by 6 bases and J by 0 bases, leaving 14 bases between them. CDR3 sequence: CASSPGHRANYGYTF. The CDR3 DNA reads as TGTGCCAGCAGCCCGGGACATAGAGCTAACTATGGCTACACCTTC.

The CDR3 DNA follows: TGTGCCAGCAGTGAAAGGGACAGGGGCGTTTATAGCAATCAGCCCCAGCATTTT. Its protein is CASSERDRGVYSNQPQHF. The chain recombines TRBV6-1 with TRBJ1-5; 10 bases are a match to TRBD1. Germline loops: CDR1 MNHNS, CDR2 SASEGT. This CDR3 contains 18 residues. V gave up 2 bases and J gave up 0 bases; unmatched junction bases: 7.

This sequence joins TRBV29-1 and TRBJ2-3; TRBD1 matches at 10 bases. V lost 2 bases to trimming and J lost 4 bases; unmatched junction nucleotides: 3. CDR3 length: 14 residues. Germline V gene data show CDR1 as SQVTM and CDR2 as ANQGSEA. As DNA, the CDR3 is TGCAGCGTTGAAAAAGGACAGGGGGCAGATACGCAGTATTTT. Protein product: CSVEKGQGADTQYF.

This rearrangement joins TRBV7-8 to TRBJ2-1; 8 positions match TRBD2. CDR1 SGHVS and CDR2 FQNEAQ come from the germline V gene. J was trimmed by 8 bases and V by 2 bases; bases with no gene match: 5. The CDR3 consists of 14 residues. The CDR3 bases are TGTGCCAGCAGCTTATGGTCCGGGGGGGATGAGCAGTTCTTC. Protein product: CASSLWSGGDEQFF.

The chain combines TRBV15 with TRBJ1-5; D may be TRBD1 (5 bases). Per the germline V gene, CDR1 is LNHNV and CDR2 is YYDKDF (reference sequence). V lost 3 bases and J lost 5, with 14 bases in between. The CDR3 has 15 amino acids. As DNA, the CDR3 is TGTGCCACCAGCAGGGATAGGACATCATATCAGCCCCAGCATTTT. This encodes CATSRDRTSYQPQHF. The variable domain in full, with the rest retrieved from reference TRBV15 and TRBJ1-5, is DAMVIQNPRYQVTQFGKPVTLSCSQTLNHNVMYWYQQKSSQAPKLLFHYYDKDFNNEADTPDNFQSRRPNTSFCFLDIRSPGLGDTAMYLCATSRDRTSYQPQHFGDGTRLSIL.

The rearrangement uses TRBV2 and TRBJ1-4; weak D call: TRBD1 (5 bases). This CDR3 is built from 16 residues. V was cut by 7 bases and J by 7 bases, with 22 bases left in between. CDR1 and CDR2 from the germline V gene are SNHLY and FYNNEI. The CDR3 DNA sequence: TGTGCCAGCACCGAAAGGGGCACGGGGGGGAGTGAAAAACTGTTTTTT. This codes for CASTERGTGGSEKLFF.

This chain connects TRBV27 to TRBJ1-1, with D possibly matching TRBD1 (5 bases). The CDR3 is 15 residues long. In germline, CDR1 is MNHEY, CDR2 SMNVEV (reference sequence). The ends were cut back, 5 bases at V and 1 base at J, with 14 bases in the middle. The CDR3 region has the DNA TGTGCCAGCAGTAGGAGGGGCACCGAGAACACTGAAGCTTTCTTT. Amino acids: CASSRRGTENTEAFF.

This chain joins TRBV7-2 and TRBJ1-5, with D maybe TRBD1 (5 bases). Germline V lookup: CDR1 SGHTA, CDR2 FQGNSA. V lost 4 bases to trimming and J lost 6 bases, with 13 bases between them. This CDR3 has 14 amino acids. DNA of the CDR3: TGTGCCAGCAGCTCTCCGGGGGATGGTCAGCCCCAGCATTTT. Its protein product is CASSSPGDGQPQHF.

This chain connects TRBV18 to TRBJ2-4, with D tentatively TRBD1 (5 bases). Deletions cut 0 bases from V and 6 bases from J, with 9 bases between. Germline assignment: CDR1 KGHSH and CDR2 LQKENI. CDR3 length: 14 residues. The CDR3, as DNA: TGTGCCAGCTCACCACCTGACAGTTTAAACATTCAGTACTTC. This gives the protein CASSPPDSLNIQYF.

This chain joins TRBV19 and TRBJ1-2; no definite D call. The CDR3 has 13 residues. Looked up from germline, CDR1 is LNHDA and CDR2 is SQIVND (reference sequence). V lost 5 bases to trimming and J lost 1 base, with 8 bases between them. The CDR3 DNA is TGTGCCAGTAGTCTAGCCTATAACTATGGCTACACCTTC. It codes for CASSLAYNYGYTF.